This T cell receptor (beta chain) was recorded in a study of T cells after yellow fever vaccination. At the level of the study: Preparation used SMART-Seq v4 Ultra Low Input for the low-cell-number fractions. General study results and limits: Most clones from primary vaccination were detected again post-booster (just over 95% CD4, about 88% CD8). There was a small share of clonotypes that showed up in both the CD4 and CD8 compartments. The study found a weaker secondary response that peaked faster, day 5 versus 15.

Per germline, CDR1 SGHTA and CDR2 FQGNSA. The CDR3 extends over 12 amino acids. Trimming stripped 6 bases from V and 6 bases from J, with 10 bases between. Each CDR3 protein is one row after TCRdb ran MiXCR on the 5' RACE reads. In the table there are about 400,000 distinct CDR3 sequences, under 7.5% of which are singletons. This clonotype was picked up many times. Its antigen is not identified. This sequence originates from a man aged 25-45 years who received the YFV17D yellow fever vaccine. Sequenced here: PBMCs, sampled 5 days after the yellow fever booster vaccination. This rearrangement joins TRBV7-2 to TRBJ2-3; D ambiguous. The CDR3 DNA reads as TGTGCCAGCAGTTTGACCCCGGATACGCAGTATTTT. It codes for CASSLTPDTQYF.